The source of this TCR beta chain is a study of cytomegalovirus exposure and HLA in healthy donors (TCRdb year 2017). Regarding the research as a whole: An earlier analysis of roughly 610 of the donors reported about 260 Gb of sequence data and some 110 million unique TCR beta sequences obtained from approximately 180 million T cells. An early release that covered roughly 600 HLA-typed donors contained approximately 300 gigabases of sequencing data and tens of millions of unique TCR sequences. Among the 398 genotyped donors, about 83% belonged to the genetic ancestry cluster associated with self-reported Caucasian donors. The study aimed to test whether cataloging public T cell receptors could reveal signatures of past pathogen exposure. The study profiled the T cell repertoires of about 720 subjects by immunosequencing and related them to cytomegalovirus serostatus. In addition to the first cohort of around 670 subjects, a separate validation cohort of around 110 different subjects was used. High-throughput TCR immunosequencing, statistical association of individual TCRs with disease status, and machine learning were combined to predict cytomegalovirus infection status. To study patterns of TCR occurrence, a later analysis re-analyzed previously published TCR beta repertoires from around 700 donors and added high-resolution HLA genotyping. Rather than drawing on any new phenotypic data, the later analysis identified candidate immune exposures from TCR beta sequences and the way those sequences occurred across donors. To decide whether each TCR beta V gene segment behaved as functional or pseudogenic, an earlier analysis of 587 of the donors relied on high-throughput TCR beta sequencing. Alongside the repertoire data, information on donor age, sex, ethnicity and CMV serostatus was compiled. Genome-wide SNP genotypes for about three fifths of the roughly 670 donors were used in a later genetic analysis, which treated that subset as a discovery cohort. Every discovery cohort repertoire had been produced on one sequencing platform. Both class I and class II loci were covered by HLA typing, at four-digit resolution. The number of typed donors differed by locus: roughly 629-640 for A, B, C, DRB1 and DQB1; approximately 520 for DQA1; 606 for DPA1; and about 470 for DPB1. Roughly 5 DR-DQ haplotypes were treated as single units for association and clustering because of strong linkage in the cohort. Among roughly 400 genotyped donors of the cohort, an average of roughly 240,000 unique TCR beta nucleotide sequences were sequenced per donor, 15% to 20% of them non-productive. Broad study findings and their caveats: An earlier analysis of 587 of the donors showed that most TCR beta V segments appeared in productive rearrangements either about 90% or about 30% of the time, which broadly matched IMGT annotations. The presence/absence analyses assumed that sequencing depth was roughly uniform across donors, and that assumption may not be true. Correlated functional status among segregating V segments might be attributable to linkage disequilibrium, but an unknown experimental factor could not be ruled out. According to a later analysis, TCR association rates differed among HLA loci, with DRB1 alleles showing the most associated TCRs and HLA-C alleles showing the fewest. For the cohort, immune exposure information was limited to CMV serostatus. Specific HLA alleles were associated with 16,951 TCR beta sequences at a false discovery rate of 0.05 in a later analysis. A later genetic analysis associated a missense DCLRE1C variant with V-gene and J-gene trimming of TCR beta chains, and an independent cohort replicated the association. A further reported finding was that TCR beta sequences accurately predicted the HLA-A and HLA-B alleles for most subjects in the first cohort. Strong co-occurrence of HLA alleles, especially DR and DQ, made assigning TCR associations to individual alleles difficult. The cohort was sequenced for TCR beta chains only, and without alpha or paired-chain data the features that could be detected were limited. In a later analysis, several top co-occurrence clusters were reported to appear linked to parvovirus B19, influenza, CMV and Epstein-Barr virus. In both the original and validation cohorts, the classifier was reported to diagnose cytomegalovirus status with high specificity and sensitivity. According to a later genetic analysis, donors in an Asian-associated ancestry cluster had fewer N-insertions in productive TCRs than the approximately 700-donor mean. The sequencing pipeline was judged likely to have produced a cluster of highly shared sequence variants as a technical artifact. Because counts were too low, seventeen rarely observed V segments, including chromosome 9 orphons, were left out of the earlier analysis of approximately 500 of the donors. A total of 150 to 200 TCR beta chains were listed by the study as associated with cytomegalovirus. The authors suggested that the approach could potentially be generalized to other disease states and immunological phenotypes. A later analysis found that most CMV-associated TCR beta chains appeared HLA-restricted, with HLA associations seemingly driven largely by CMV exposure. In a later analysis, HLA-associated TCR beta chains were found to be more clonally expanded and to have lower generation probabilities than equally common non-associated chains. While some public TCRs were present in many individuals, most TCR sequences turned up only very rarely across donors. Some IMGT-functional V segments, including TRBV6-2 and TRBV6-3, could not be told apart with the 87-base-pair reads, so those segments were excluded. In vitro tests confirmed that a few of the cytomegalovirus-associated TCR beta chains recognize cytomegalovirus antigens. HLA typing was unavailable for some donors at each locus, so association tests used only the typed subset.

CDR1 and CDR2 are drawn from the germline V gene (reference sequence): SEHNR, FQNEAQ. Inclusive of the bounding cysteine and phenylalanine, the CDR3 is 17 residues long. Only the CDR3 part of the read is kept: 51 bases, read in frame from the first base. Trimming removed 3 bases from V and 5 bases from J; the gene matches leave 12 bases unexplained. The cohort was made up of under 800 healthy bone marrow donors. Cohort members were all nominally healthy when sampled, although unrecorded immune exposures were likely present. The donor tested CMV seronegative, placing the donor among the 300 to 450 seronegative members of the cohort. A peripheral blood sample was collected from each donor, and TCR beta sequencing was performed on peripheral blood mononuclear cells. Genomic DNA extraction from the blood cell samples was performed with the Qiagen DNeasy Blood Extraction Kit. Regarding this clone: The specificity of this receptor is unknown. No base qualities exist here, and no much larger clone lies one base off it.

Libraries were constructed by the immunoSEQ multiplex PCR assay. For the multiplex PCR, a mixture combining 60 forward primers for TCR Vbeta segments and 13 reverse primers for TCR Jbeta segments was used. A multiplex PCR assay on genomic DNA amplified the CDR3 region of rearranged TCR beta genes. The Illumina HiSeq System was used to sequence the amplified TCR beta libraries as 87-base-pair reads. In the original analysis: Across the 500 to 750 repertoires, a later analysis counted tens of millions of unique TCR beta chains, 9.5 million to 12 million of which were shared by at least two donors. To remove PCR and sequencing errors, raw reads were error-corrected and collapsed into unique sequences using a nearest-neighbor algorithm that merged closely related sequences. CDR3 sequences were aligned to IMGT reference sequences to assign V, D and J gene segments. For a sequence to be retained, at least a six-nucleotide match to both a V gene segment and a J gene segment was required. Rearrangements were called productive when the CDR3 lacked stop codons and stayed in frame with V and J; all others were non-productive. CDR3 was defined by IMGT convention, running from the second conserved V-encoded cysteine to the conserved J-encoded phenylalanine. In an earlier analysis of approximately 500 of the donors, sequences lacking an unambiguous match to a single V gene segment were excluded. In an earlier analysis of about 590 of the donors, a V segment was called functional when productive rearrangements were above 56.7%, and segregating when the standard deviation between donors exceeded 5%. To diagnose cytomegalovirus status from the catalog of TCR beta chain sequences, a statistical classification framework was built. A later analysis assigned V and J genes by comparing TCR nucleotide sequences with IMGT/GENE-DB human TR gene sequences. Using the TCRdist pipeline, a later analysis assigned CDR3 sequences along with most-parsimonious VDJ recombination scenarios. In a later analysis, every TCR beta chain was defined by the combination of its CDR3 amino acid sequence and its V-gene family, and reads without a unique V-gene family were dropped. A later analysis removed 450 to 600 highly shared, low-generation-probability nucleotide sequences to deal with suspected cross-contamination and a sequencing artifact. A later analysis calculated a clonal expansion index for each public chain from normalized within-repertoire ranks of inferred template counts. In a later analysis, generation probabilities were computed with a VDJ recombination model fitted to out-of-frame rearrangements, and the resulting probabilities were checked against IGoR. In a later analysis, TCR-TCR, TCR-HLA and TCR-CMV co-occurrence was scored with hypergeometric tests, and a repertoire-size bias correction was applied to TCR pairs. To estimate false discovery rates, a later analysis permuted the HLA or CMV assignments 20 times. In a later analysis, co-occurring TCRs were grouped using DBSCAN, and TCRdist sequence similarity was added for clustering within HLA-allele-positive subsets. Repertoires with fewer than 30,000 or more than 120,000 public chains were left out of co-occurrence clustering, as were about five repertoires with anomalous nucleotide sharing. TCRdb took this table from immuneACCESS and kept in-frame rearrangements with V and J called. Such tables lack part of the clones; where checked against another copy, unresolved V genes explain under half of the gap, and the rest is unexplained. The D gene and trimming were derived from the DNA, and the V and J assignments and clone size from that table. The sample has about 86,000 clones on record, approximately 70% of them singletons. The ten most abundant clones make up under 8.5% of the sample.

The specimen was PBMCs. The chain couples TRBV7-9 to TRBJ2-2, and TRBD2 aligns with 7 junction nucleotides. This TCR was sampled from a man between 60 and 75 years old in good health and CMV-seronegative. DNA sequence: TGTGCCAGCAGCTTCCCAGCGGGAAGGGGCGAGACCGGGGAGCTGTTTTTT. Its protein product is CASSFPAGRGETGELFF.